This entry lists 21 T cell receptor beta chains sequenced from one sample in a study of cytomegalovirus exposure and HLA in healthy donors. The PCR was carried out with 60 Vbeta primers and 13 Jbeta primers. The assay was immunoSEQ multiplex PCR, and TCRdb's table has in-frame clones only and misses some. This sample yields roughly 100,000 clones, of which 75% are seen a single time; 2.5% to 3% belongs to the top ten. The specimen sequenced was PBMCs. These receptors all come from a male donor in good health and CMV-seropositive.

The chain carries TRBV28 and TRBJ1-1; no clear D gene. In germline, CDR1 is MDHEN, CDR2 SYDVKM. The CDR3 length is 13 residues. Trimming took off 8 bases at V and 6 bases at J, with 16 bases between the two ends. This CDR3 is CASLGGIGAEAFF. The DNA of the CDR3 is TGTGCCAGCCTGGGTGGGATCGGGGCTGAAGCTTTCTTT.

V and J are TRBV6-5 and TRBJ2-7; 8 bases agree with TRBD2. CDR3 length: 16 amino acids. With 0 bases clipped from V and 1 base from J, the junction kept 5 bases outside the gene matches. The germline gives CDR1 MNHEY, CDR2 SVGAGI. CDR3 nucleotides: TGTGCCAGCAGTTACTCAGGCCCTAGCGGGTCCTACGAGCAGTACTTC. Encoded protein: CASSYSGPSGSYEQYF.

This clone has just a few counts. V is TRBV7-2 and J is TRBJ1-1; 8 bases fit TRBD1. CDR1 SGHTA and CDR2 FQGNSA come from the germline V gene. V lost 5 bases and J lost 4; bases outside the gene matches: 9. The CDR3 length is 15 residues. The CDR3 spells CASSPRTGKGTEAFF. CDR3 bases: TGTGCCAGCAGCCCCAGGACAGGGAAGGGCACTGAAGCTTTCTTT.

The chain has TRBV6-5 and TRBJ1-5, with 9 nucleotides matching TRBD1. Germline trimming cut 6 bases from V and 4 bases from J; bases unmatched to any gene: 4. Germline assignment: CDR1 MNHEY and CDR2 SVGAGI. This CDR3 is built from 14 residues. The CDR3 region has the DNA TGTGCCAGCAGGACAGGGGGGCCGAATCAGCCCCAGCATTTT. Protein product: CASRTGGPNQPQHF.

This chain connects TRBV9 to TRBJ2-3; the D gene is possibly TRBD2 (5 bases). CDR1 and CDR2 (germline): SGDLS, YYNGEE. V lost 0 bases to trimming and J lost 4 bases, with 6 bases between them. This CDR3 has 13 amino acids. The CDR3 coding sequence is TGTGCCAGCAGCGTAGCGGAGGCAGATACGCAGTATTTT. The encoded protein is CASSVAEADTQYF. Looking up the rest from reference TRBV9 and TRBJ2-3 gives the full variable domain: DSGVTQTPKHLITATGQRVTLRCSPRSGDLSVYWYQQSLDQGLQFLIQYYNGEERAKGNILERFSAQQFPDLHSELNLSSLELGDSALYFCASSVAEADTQYFGPGTRLTVL.

J is TRBJ2-7 and V is TRBV11-2; 12 bases fit TRBD2. V lost 6 bases and J lost 7; bases outside the gene matches: 7. Germline loops: CDR1 SGHAT, CDR2 FQNNGV. This CDR3 is built from 14 residues. CDR3 amino acids: CASSLAGGPGEQYF. CDR3 DNA: TGTGCCAGCAGTCTAGCGGGAGGGCCGGGGGAGCAGTACTTC.

The table lists this clone with a few counts. The junction departs from the called germline gene at one end, perhaps through a read error. The V and J genes are TRBV5-1 and TRBJ1-2; no reliable D call. CDR1 and CDR2 (germline): SGHRS, YFSETQ. This CDR3 has 13 amino acids. The CDR3 DNA is TGCGCCAGCAGCTTGGGAGTTAACTATGGCTACCCCTTC. Amino acids: CASSLGVNYGYPF.

The genes are TRBV5-1 and TRBJ2-7; 9 bases fit TRBD1. CDR3 length: 17 residues. Germline assignment: CDR1 SGHRS and CDR2 YFSETQ. V shed 3 bases and J 4 bases; nucleotides not matched to a gene: 14. Here the CDR3 DNA reads TGCGCCAGCAGCTGGGGACAGGGCAGGGGGCCGGGGTACGAGCAGTACTTC. It codes for CASSWGQGRGPGYEQYF.

V gene TRBV28 combines with J gene TRBJ1-2; D is perhaps TRBD1 (6 bases). This CDR3 region has 16 residues. V was cut by 5 bases and J by 7 bases, with 23 bases left in between. Germline values: CDR1 MDHEN, CDR2 SYDVKM. This CDR3 is CASSPYGARRGPGYTF. CDR3 coding DNA: TGTGCCAGCAGTCCTTATGGGGCCCGCAGGGGCCCTGGCTACACCTTC.

In nucleotides, the CDR3 is TGTGCCAGTAGTGTAATGACTAGCGGGGACGGGACCCAGTACTTC. As protein: CASSVMTSGDGTQYF. The chain employs TRBV19 and TRBJ2-5; 11 positions agree with TRBD2. Trimming at V came to 5 bases and at J to 7 bases, leaving 9 bases not matched to a gene. This CDR3 region has 15 residues. Germline assignment: CDR1 LNHDA and CDR2 SQIVND (reference sequence).

The V call is TRBV4-2, the J call TRBJ2-7; TRBD2 might be the D (5 bases). The V end lost 0 bases, the J end lost 0 bases, and 12 bases lay between the germline ends. The germline CDR1 and CDR2 sequences are LGHNA and YNFKEQ. CDR3 length: 16 residues. CDR3 protein: CASSQEGGQSSYEQYF. The CDR3 DNA follows: TGTGCCAGCAGCCAAGAAGGAGGTCAGAGCTCCTACGAGCAGTACTTC.

The chain uses TRBV5-1 and TRBJ1-5; unclear D gene. This CDR3 has 15 residues. V was pared by 1 base and J by 3 bases, with 11 bases between. Germline CDR1 and CDR2: SGHRS and YFSETQ. This CDR3 reads CASSLSGRFNQPQHF. The CDR3 nucleotides read TGCGCCAGCAGCTTGTCTGGCAGATTCAATCAGCCCCAGCATTTT.

The genes are TRBV25-1 and TRBJ2-2; 10 bases align to TRBD1. The length of the CDR3 is 15 residues. Germline CDR1 reads MGHDK; CDR2 reads SYGVNS. After removal of 6 bases from V and 5 bases from J, the junction contained 6 bases not matched to a gene. The CDR3 loop is CASRRDRGETGELFF. In nucleotides, the CDR3 is TGTGCCAGCAGGCGGGACAGGGGAGAAACCGGGGAGCTGTTTTTT.

This chain uses TRBV6-5 with TRBJ2-2; the D is unclear. CDR3 length: 16 amino acids. Germline V gene data show CDR1 as MNHEY and CDR2 as SVGAGI. The V end lost 0 bases, the J end lost 5 bases, and 13 bases lay between the germline ends. CDR3 protein: CASSYSSDLGTGELFF. The DNA for the CDR3 is TGTGCCAGCAGTTACTCGTCCGACCTCGGGACCGGGGAGCTGTTTTTT.

CDR3 bases: TGTGCCAGCAGTGATAATAGGGGACTAGCGGGAAAGGGGGATACGCAGTATTTT. It translates to CASSDNRGLAGKGDTQYF. The chain couples TRBV6-1 to TRBJ2-3, with 13 bases fitting TRBD2. The CDR3 sequence is 18 residues long. Germline V CDR1 and CDR2: MNHNS, SASEGT. V lost 3 bases, J lost 6 bases, and 12 bases stayed unmatched.

V usage is TRBV19 and J usage is TRBJ2-1; TRBD2 aligns across 8 bases. The CDR3 has 15 residues. Trimming cost V 3 bases and J 0 bases; bases outside gene matches: 1. In germline, CDR1 is LNHDA, CDR2 SQIVND (reference sequence). CDR3 in DNA: TGTGCCAGTAGTATCAGCGGGAGCTCCTACAATGAGCAGTTCTTC. Protein product: CASSISGSSYNEQFF.

This sequence joins TRBV7-2 and TRBJ1-5, with 9 bases identical to TRBD1. Trimming took 5 bases from V and 5 from J; bases not matched to a gene: 13. CDR1 and CDR2 (germline): SGHTA, FQGNSA. This CDR3 has 17 residues. This chain's CDR3 is CASSLGQGNHLYQPQHF. The CDR3 nucleotides read TGTGCCAGCAGCCTGGGACAGGGAAATCACCTATATCAGCCCCAGCATTTT.

The rearrangement uses TRBV2 and TRBJ2-5; D is undetermined. This CDR3 has 11 residues. With 5 bases removed from V and 11 bases from J, the gap between germline ends came to 12 bases. The germline CDR1 and CDR2 sequences are SNHLY and FYNNEI. The DNA of the CDR3 is TGTGCCAGCAGTTCGACTGGTGAGCAGTACTTC. Its translation: CASSSTGEQYF.

In this sample, this clone turned up a few times. The chain recombines TRBV5-1 with TRBJ1-2; the match to TRBD1 covers 7 bases. CDR3 size: 16 residues. CDR1 is SGHRS and CDR2 is YFSETQ in the germline V gene. V gave up 0 bases and J gave up 8 bases; unmatched junction bases: 13. As DNA, the CDR3 is TGCGCCAGCAGCTTGGCGTCGGGAAGGAGGGGGCGAGGCTACACCTTC. Translation: CASSLASGRRGRGYTF.

This clone was seen more than once but under ten times. V gene TRBV28 combines with J gene TRBJ1-5; D possibly corresponds to TRBD1 (6 bases). The CDR3 totals 16 residues. The V gene lost 6 bases and the J gene lost 0 bases, with 15 bases spanning the gap. The V gene's germline CDR1 is MDHEN and CDR2 SYDVKM. Here the CDR3 reads CASSQPRDNSNQPQHF. The CDR3 DNA is TGTGCCAGCAGCCAACCCCGGGACAATAGCAATCAGCCCCAGCATTTT.

This chain joins TRBV7-6 and TRBJ1-2; 10 nucleotides line up with TRBD1. This CDR3 is 14 amino acids long. Germline V gene sequence: CDR1 SGHVS, CDR2 FNYEAQ. The V segment lost 1 base and the J segment 8 bases; nucleotides outside the gene matches: 4. The CDR3: CASSLGQGARGYTF. The CDR3 DNA follows: TGTGCCAGCAGCTTAGGACAGGGGGCGCGCGGCTACACCTTC.